This T cell receptor beta chain appears in the sequencing data of a study of T cell repertoires in Merkel cell carcinoma (dated by TCRdb to between 2017 and 2020). For context, the study as a whole: Patients who had received intralesional immunotherapy or systemic immune checkpoint blockade ahead of the biopsy were left out. MCPyV-specific clonotypes were first defined by tetramer sorting, cloning and paired TCR sequencing of expanded tumor-infiltrating lymphocytes. To be included, a participant needed a diagnosis of MCPyV-positive Merkel cell carcinoma and tumor-infiltrating lymphocytes that had been successfully expanded in vitro.

A remark on this clone: No cognate antigen has been identified for it. The input lacks base qualities; no much larger clone sits a single base away.

Inclusive of the bounding cysteine and phenylalanine, the CDR3 is 14 residues long. Just CDR3 DNA is preserved here, 42 bases in frame from base 1. CDR1 and CDR2, per the germline V gene, are SGHTA and FQGNSA. Germline trimming: 5 bases from V, 3 bases from J; junction bases outside gene matches: 3. Summary of the overall study and its limitations: No normal tissue biopsies were studied.

Study subjects had biopsy-confirmed Merkel cell carcinoma that was MCPyV-positive, and every subject had positive serum antibodies to T-antigen. About 6 adjacent 10-micron frozen tumor sections were used for genomic DNA extraction without cell sorting or culture. Tumor biopsy tissue of roughly 5 x 5 x 5 mm was frozen in optimal cutting temperature compound. In the frozen biopsy, scout sections stained with hematoxylin and eosin confirmed abundant Merkel cell carcinoma and infiltrating cells. The immunoSEQ assay was used both to sequence TRB CDR3 from tumor genomic DNA and to process the resulting data. TCRdb took over this immuneACCESS table, retaining in-frame rearrangements with V and J assigned. Such tables are incomplete; in checked studies, under half of the missing clones stem from an unresolved V gene, and the remainder is unexplained. The sample table holds roughly 14,000 clones, of which around 74% were seen once. The ten largest clones add up to over 15% of the sample.

Recombination connected TRBV7-2 to TRBJ2-7, with 11 junctional bases fitting TRBD2. Material: tumor tissue. This clonotype was obtained from an adult with Merkel cell carcinoma. CDR3 region: CASSTGLAVYEQYF. In nucleotides, the sequence is TGTGCCAGCAGCACGGGACTAGCGGTCTACGAGCAGTACTTC.